The 11 T cell receptor beta chains listed next were all sequenced from one sample in a study of blood T cell repertoires in COVID-19. Some clones are missing from TCRdb's copy, which holds only in-frame ones; the method was immunoSEQ multiplex PCR. This sample has a few hundred thousand clones, with around nine tenths found just once. The sequenced material came from peripheral blood. The receptors come from a woman in her sixties or seventies with COVID-19, enrolled during active disease.

The chain employs TRBV7-3 and TRBJ2-2; unclear D gene. Germline V gene sequence: CDR1 SGHTA, CDR2 FQGTGA. The CDR3 covers 13 residues. V was clipped by 0 bases and J by 6 bases, with 5 bases between them. As DNA, the CDR3 is TGTGCCAGCAGCTTAACTTCTGCCGGGGAGCTGTTTTTT. It yields the protein CASSLTSAGELFF.

This clone was picked up one time. The rearrangement links TRBV19 to TRBJ1-2, with 12 bases matching TRBD1. There are 14 residues in the CDR3. Germline trimming cut 4 bases from V and 8 bases from J; bases unmatched to any gene: 5. The germline V gene has CDR1 LNHDA and CDR2 SQIVND (reference sequence). This chain's CDR3 is CASSKGQGAAGYTF. CDR3 DNA sequence: TGTGCCAGTAGTAAGGGACAGGGGGCAGCAGGCTACACCTTC.

This clone was recorded a few times. The gene calls are TRBV30 and TRBJ1-5, with D unresolved. Trimming removed 0 bases at V and 0 bases at J, with 9 bases between. This CDR3 has 15 amino acids. CDR1 is GTSNPN and CDR2 is SVGIG in the germline V gene (reference sequence). CDR3 in amino acids: CAWSVSLNSNQPQHF. As DNA, the CDR3 is TGTGCCTGGAGTGTATCCCTTAATAGCAATCAGCCCCAGCATTTT.

Of note for this clone: At one end the junction does not follow the germline gene, possibly because of a read error. The chain is built from TRBV20-1 and TRBJ1-5, with D possibly TRBD1 on 5 matching bases. CDR3 length: 11 residues. Germline CDR1 reads DFQATT; CDR2 reads SNEGSKA (reference sequence). The CDR3 loop is CSAREGPGSYF. The CDR3 region has the DNA TGCAGTGCTAGAGAGGGCCCAGGGTCCTATTTT.

The chain carries TRBV9 and TRBJ1-2; 11 positions match TRBD1. Germline CDR1 SGDLS, CDR2 YYNGEE. J gave up 2 bases and V 4 bases, and 4 bases lay outside the gene matches. The CDR3 length is 15 residues. The CDR3: CASSIGDRGNYGYTF. The CDR3 DNA follows: TGTGCCAGCAGCATAGGGGACAGGGGGAACTATGGCTACACCTTC.

This clone has ten or more counts. The chain combines TRBV30 with TRBJ1-2, with unresolved D. The CDR3 is made up of 12 amino acids. V lost 3 bases, J lost 7 bases, and 12 bases lay in between. Germline assignment: CDR1 GTSNPN and CDR2 SVGIG (reference sequence). The CDR3 DNA reads TGTGCCTGGAGACGAGCCGCCGGTGGCTACACCTTC. It specifies CAWRRAAGGYTF.

The V gene is TRBV3-1 (or the pseudogene TRBV3-2), the J gene TRBJ2-7, with 8 bases that match TRBD2. V shed 0 bases and J 7 bases; nucleotides not matched to a gene: 14. CDR3 length equals 17 residues. The germline V gene encodes CDR1 LGHDT and CDR2 YNNKEL (reference sequence). The CDR3 sequence is CASSQDIMPAGVEEQYF. In nucleotides, the CDR3 is TGTGCCAGCAGCCAAGATATCATGCCAGCGGGAGTGGAGGAGCAGTACTTC.

The V and J genes are TRBV28 and TRBJ2-7, with D maybe TRBD1 (6 bases). Trimming took 8 bases from V and 2 from J, leaving 10 bases between them. The CDR3 spans 12 residues. Germline loops: CDR1 MDHEN, CDR2 SYDVKM. As DNA, the CDR3 is TGTGCCAGCGGCAACAGGGCCTACGAGCAGTACTTC. Amino acid sequence: CASGNRAYEQYF.

The V gene is TRBV6-5, the J gene TRBJ2-1; 8 bases are shared with TRBD2. The V and J ends lost 7 bases and 6 bases, in that order; junction bases with no gene match: 11. CDR3 length: 15 amino acids. Germline loops: CDR1 MNHEY, CDR2 SVGAGI. In DNA, the CDR3 is TGTGCCAGCATCCCGCTGGCCAGCGGGAGCAATGAGCAGTTCTTC. Protein: CASIPLASGSNEQFF.

The J gene is TRBJ1-2, the V gene TRBV6-2 or TRBV6-3; 8 bases are shared with TRBD1. Trimming took 6 bases from V and 6 from J; bases not matched to a gene: 12. The germline CDR1 and CDR2 sequences are MNHEY and SVGEGT. There are 15 residues in the CDR3. CDR3 sequence reads: CASSRAGQGKNGYTF. The CDR3 nucleotides are TGTGCCAGCAGCCGGGCCGGACAGGGCAAAAATGGCTACACCTTC.

The rearrangement links TRBV7-9 to TRBJ1-5; TRBD1 matches at 7 bases. There are 14 residues in the CDR3. V was pared by 5 bases and J by 5 bases, with 6 bases of the junction left unmatched. Germline CDR1 and CDR2: SEHNR and FQNEAQ (reference sequence). The CDR3 region has the DNA TGTGCCAGCAGCAAGACAGGGCCCGATCAGCCCCAGCATTTT. Amino acid sequence: CASSKTGPDQPQHF. The full variable domain, in which reference TRBV7-9 and TRBJ1-5 provide the parts outside the CDR3, is DTGVSQNPRHKITKRGQNVTFRCDPISEHNRLYWYRQTLGQGPEFLTYFQNEAQLEKSRLLSDRFSAERPKGSFSTLEIQRTEQGDSAMYLCASSKTGPDQPQHFGDGTRLSIL.